Shown below are 18 T cell receptor beta chains from a single sample sequenced in a study of blood T cells in healthy people across ages (dated by TCRdb to about 2015). Preparation of the library involved 5' RACE. The instrument was an Illumina HiSeq 2500. The second PCR ran for about 7 to 11 cycles and used a J-beta primer mix along with a sample-barcoded 5' primer. TCRdb reprocessed the public reads (quality trimming at Q25 with fastp, clone calling with MiXCR) and kept in-frame beta chains. Merged by CDR3 protein, the rows form single entries marked with the most common genes and DNA. The sample profile shows 1,300,000 or so distinct CDR3 sequences; approximately 63% of them were found once. Of the sample, over 5.5% is held by the ten largest clones. Sample: blood. These receptors were collected from a man younger than 35 in good health.

The chain couples TRBV4-1 to TRBJ2-7; 8 positions agree with TRBD2. CDR3 length: 17 amino acids. The V segment lost 0 bases and the J segment 3 bases; nucleotides outside the gene matches: 10. Germline lookup yields CDR1 MGHRA and CDR2 YSYEKL. The CDR3 DNA reads as TGCGCCAGCAGCCAAGAAACCCCGGGACTAGTAATCTACGAGCAGTACTTC. This encodes CASSQETPGLVIYEQYF.

This clonotype was counted only a few times. The chain uses TRBV4-2 and TRBJ2-7; D ambiguous. V was trimmed by 9 bases and J by 4 bases, leaving 19 bases between them. CDR1 and CDR2 (germline): LGHNA, YNFKEQ. The CDR3 has 14 amino acids. CDR3 loop: CARPGLVKNYEQYF. The CDR3 coding sequence is TGTGCCAGGCCCGGGCTAGTAAAAAATTACGAGCAGTACTTC.

This clonotype appeared a few times. V gene TRBV5-1 combines with J gene TRBJ2-7, with 7 bases matching TRBD1. In germline, CDR1 is SGHRS, CDR2 YFSETQ. The ends lost 0 bases at V and 0 bases at J; junction bases unmatched: 6. The CDR3 runs 16 residues. The CDR3, as DNA: TGCGCCAGCAGCTTGGGGGCGACAGGGTTCTCCTACGAGCAGTACTTC. Its translation is CASSLGATGFSYEQYF.

V usage is TRBV15 and J usage is TRBJ2-6; TRBD2 is a possible D gene (5 bases). Between the trimmed V and J ends, which lost 1 base and 0 bases, there was a span of 10 bases. Germline V gives CDR1 LNHNV, CDR2 YYDKDF (reference sequence). The CDR3 contains 17 residues. The CDR3 coding sequence is TGTGCCACCAGCAGAGGTGACGGAGGCTCTGGGGCCAACGTCCTGACTTTC. This translates into CATSRGDGGSGANVLTF. Complete variable domain (other parts from reference TRBV15 and TRBJ2-6): DAMVIQNPRYQVTQFGKPVTLSCSQTLNHNVMYWYQQKSSQAPKLLFHYYDKDFNNEADTPDNFQSRRPNTSFCFLDIRSPGLGDTAMYLCATSRGDGGSGANVLTFGAGSRLTVL.

Concerning this clonotype itself: The germline gene is not matched at one end of the junction; a read error may be the cause. The chain combines TRBV7-2 with TRBJ2-7; TRBD2 matches at 8 bases. This CDR3 is 15 amino acids long. Germline-derived CDR1 and CDR2 are SGHTA and FQGNSA. CDR3 nucleotide sequence: TGCGCCAGCAGCTTTTTTGCGGGGGGTTCCTACGAGCAGTACTTC. Translating it yields CASSFFAGGSYEQYF.

The sample holds one count of this clonotype. The junction and the germline gene differ at one end; a read error may be behind it. V is TRBV6-1 and J is TRBJ1-2, with D uncertain. CDR3 size: 15 residues. From germline, CDR1 is MNHNS and CDR2 SASEGT. CDR3 in DNA: TGTGCCAGCAGTGTCTCCCGCAGCCCTAACTATGGCCACACCTTC. Protein product: CASSVSRSPNYGHTF.

The chain uses TRBV28 and TRBJ2-1, with unresolved D. The germline gives CDR1 MDHEN, CDR2 SYDVKM. V shed 5 bases and J shed 11 bases, with 7 bases lying between them. The CDR3 is 10 amino acids. CDR3 sequence (DNA): TGTGCCAGCAGTGAGAGACAGCAGTTCTTC. Translating it yields CASSERQQFF.

This clonotype was counted between two and nine times. This rearrangement joins TRBV7-2 to TRBJ2-1; 7 bases are a match to TRBD1. The CDR3 loop spans 17 amino acids. Germline V gene sequence: CDR1 SGHTA, CDR2 FQGNSA. With V trimmed by 3 bases and J by 1 base, 9 bases remained unmatched. As DNA, the CDR3 is TGTGCCAGCAGCTTTACCCCGACAGGGTGGTCCTACAATGAGCAGTTCTTC. Protein product: CASSFTPTGWSYNEQFF.

The chain links TRBV27 to TRBJ1-6; the D gene is possibly TRBD1 (5 bases). From germline, CDR1 is MNHEY and CDR2 SMNVEV (reference sequence). The CDR3 totals 14 residues. V was shortened by 8 bases and J by 7 bases, with 15 bases between the two germline ends. The CDR3 bases are TGTGCCAGCGCCCCAGGGTTGTCCAATTCACCCCTCCACTTT. This codes for CASAPGLSNSPLHF.

The chain combines TRBV4-1 with TRBJ2-5; D not certain. The CDR3 consists of 15 residues. With 1 base removed from V and 0 bases from J, the gap between germline ends came to 9 bases. Germline lookup yields CDR1 MGHRA and CDR2 YSYEKL. CDR3 loop: CASSQGPEYQETQYF. CDR3 nucleotide sequence: TGCGCCAGCAGCCAAGGACCCGAATACCAAGAGACCCAGTACTTC.

The table lists this clonotype with a few counts. The chain employs TRBV6-5 and TRBJ2-7; unclear D gene. Germline V gene sequence: CDR1 MNHEY, CDR2 SVGAGI. This CDR3 spans 13 amino acids. V was shortened by 3 bases and J by 4 bases, with 10 bases between the two germline ends. Written as DNA, the CDR3 is TGTGCCAGCAGTTATTCACACCAATACGAGCAGTACTTC. Translation gives CASSYSHQYEQYF.

This chain connects TRBV20-1 to TRBJ2-1, with 8 bases lining up with TRBD2. The CDR3 has 14 residues. V lost 3 bases and J lost 3; bases outside the gene matches: 4. CDR1 DFQATT and CDR2 SNEGSKA come from the germline V gene (reference sequence). The CDR3 DNA reads TGCAGTGCTAGTCACCTAGCGGGCTACAATGAGCAGTTCTTC. Protein: CSASHLAGYNEQFF.

The chain uses TRBV20-1 and TRBJ2-1; D gene ambiguous. V lost 3 bases, J lost 5 bases, and 11 bases lay in between. The CDR3 spans 13 residues. From germline, CDR1 is DFQATT and CDR2 SNEGSKA (reference sequence). The CDR3 here is CSASFRSNNEQFF. The CDR3 region has the DNA TGCAGTGCTAGCTTTCGGTCGAACAATGAGCAGTTCTTC.

Worth noting for this clonotype: One junction end does not reproduce the germline sequence, and a read error may be involved. The V call is TRBV10-3, the J call TRBJ2-7; maybe TRBD2 (6 bases). CDR3 length equals 14 residues. Germline CDR1 is ENHRY and CDR2 is SYGVKD. The DNA for the CDR3 is TGTGCCATCAGCCCGGGGGTACTCTCCCGCGAGCAGTGCTTC. It encodes CAISPGVLSREQCF.

This clonotype was counted a few times. V usage is TRBV20-1 and J usage is TRBJ1-2; tentative D call: TRBD1 (5 bases). Germline-derived CDR1 and CDR2 are DFQATT and SNEGSKA (reference sequence). The CDR3 covers 15 residues. V was pared by 0 bases and J by 10 bases, with 21 bases between. The CDR3 here is CSARDLIGALPSYTF. The CDR3 nucleotides are TGCAGTGCTAGAGACCTTATAGGGGCCCTCCCCTCCTACACCTTC.

The table lists this clonotype with a few counts. The V and J genes are TRBV12-3 or TRBV12-4 and TRBJ2-7, with 7 bases aligning to TRBD1. CDR3 size: 14 residues. Trimming took 4 bases from V and 6 from J; bases not matched to a gene: 9. The CDR3 bases are TGTGCCAGCAGTTATCACAGGGGACAAGCCGAGCAGTACTTC. Translated: CASSYHRGQAEQYF.

This clonotype was found once. The chain couples TRBV7-9 to TRBJ2-3; D call uncertain. The germline gives CDR1 SEHNR, CDR2 FQNEAQ (reference sequence). This CDR3 spans 11 amino acids. The germline V and J ends were trimmed by 10 bases and 5 bases, with 10 bases remaining between them. Written as DNA, the CDR3 is TGTGCCACCCTTAAGCGAGATACGCAGTATTTT. Protein: CATLKRDTQYF.

The genes are TRBV7-2 and TRBJ2-1; no clear D gene. Trimming removed 4 bases at V and 8 bases at J, with 18 bases between. CDR3 length: 15 amino acids. CDR1 and CDR2 from the germline V gene are SGHTA and FQGNSA. The CDR3 sequence: CASSSWVGQGYEQFF. CDR3 sequence (DNA): TGTGCCAGCAGCTCCTGGGTCGGCCAAGGGTATGAGCAGTTCTTC.